The 7 T cell receptor beta chains below all came from one sample that was sequenced in a study of CD8+CD57+ T cells in acquired aplastic anemia. Profiling that covered TCR beta VDJ and CDR3 relied on genomic DNA as its template. TCRdb processed the reads anew with MiXCR; each CDR3 protein has one entry. The sample lists fewer than 200,000 distinct CDR3 sequences, under 75% occurring once. The material sequenced was sorted CD4+, CD8+, or CD8+CD57+ T cells (not recorded which) from PBMCs. The source of these receptors is a human donor in good health.

This clonotype was seen more than once but under ten times. This rearrangement joins TRBV30 to TRBJ2-7, with 7 bases fitting TRBD2. The V segment lost 0 bases and the J segment 1 base; nucleotides outside the gene matches: 15. CDR3 size: 18 residues. Germline V gene lookup returns CDR1 GTSNPN and CDR2 SVGIG (reference sequence). This CDR3 reads CAWSVIGIRTGGSYEQYF. The CDR3 bases are TGTGCCTGGAGTGTAATCGGAATAAGGACGGGAGGATCCTACGAGCAGTACTTC.

This clonotype has just one count. The V and J genes are TRBV2 and TRBJ2-3; D is undetermined. The germline V and J ends were trimmed by 8 bases and 0 bases, with 6 bases remaining between them. Germline V gives CDR1 SNHLY, CDR2 FYNNEI. There are 12 residues in the CDR3. The CDR3: CASARSTDTQYF. In nucleotides, the CDR3 is TGTGCCAGCGCCAGAAGCACAGATACGCAGTATTTT.

In its sample, this clonotype was seen many times. This chain joins TRBV2 and TRBJ2-1, with TRBD2 matching over 8 bases. CDR1 SNHLY and CDR2 FYNNEI come from the germline V gene. The ends lost 7 bases at V and 2 bases at J; junction bases unmatched: 7. There are 15 residues in the CDR3. The CDR3 nucleotides are TGTGCCAGCAATCGAGCGGGAGCACCCTACAATGAGCAGTTCTTC. Translation gives CASNRAGAPYNEQFF.

This chain links TRBV15 with TRBJ1-4; perhaps TRBD1 as D (5 bases). The germline CDR1 and CDR2 sequences are LNHNV and YYDKDF (reference sequence). The V end was cut by 3 bases, the J end by 7 bases, with 24 bases between. The CDR3 runs 18 residues. The CDR3 region is CATSSNQGMGGGGEKLFF. For the CDR3, the DNA is TGTGCCACCAGCAGTAATCAGGGAATGGGGGGAGGCGGTGAAAAACTGTTTTTT.

This chain uses TRBV10-3 with TRBJ2-7, with a weak D call TRBD2 (5 bases). The CDR3 runs 14 residues. CDR1 and CDR2 from the germline V gene are ENHRY and SYGVKD. V gave up 6 bases and J gave up 7 bases, with 19 bases separating them. The CDR3, as DNA: TGTGCCATCAGCCTAGGGATGGTTGGAGGTGAGCAGTACTTC. Protein sequence: CAISLGMVGGEQYF.

The gene calls are TRBV6-5 and TRBJ1-5; a weak D match, TRBD1 (5 bases). Trimming cost V 1 base and J 6 bases, with 13 bases left between them. Per the germline V gene, CDR1 is MNHEY and CDR2 is SVGAGI. The CDR3 has 15 residues. The CDR3 region is CASSYWQGRGQPQHF. DNA for the CDR3: TGTGCCAGCAGTTACTGGCAGGGACGGGGTCAGCCCCAGCATTTT.

This chain connects TRBV2 to TRBJ2-3; TRBD2 matches at 8 bases. CDR1 and CDR2 from the germline V gene are SNHLY and FYNNEI. With V trimmed by 5 bases and J by 0 bases, 4 bases remained unmatched. The CDR3 is made up of 15 amino acids. CDR3 residues: CASSRSGASTDTQYF. The CDR3 region has the DNA TGTGCCAGCAGTCGTAGCGGGGCAAGCACAGATACGCAGTATTTT.